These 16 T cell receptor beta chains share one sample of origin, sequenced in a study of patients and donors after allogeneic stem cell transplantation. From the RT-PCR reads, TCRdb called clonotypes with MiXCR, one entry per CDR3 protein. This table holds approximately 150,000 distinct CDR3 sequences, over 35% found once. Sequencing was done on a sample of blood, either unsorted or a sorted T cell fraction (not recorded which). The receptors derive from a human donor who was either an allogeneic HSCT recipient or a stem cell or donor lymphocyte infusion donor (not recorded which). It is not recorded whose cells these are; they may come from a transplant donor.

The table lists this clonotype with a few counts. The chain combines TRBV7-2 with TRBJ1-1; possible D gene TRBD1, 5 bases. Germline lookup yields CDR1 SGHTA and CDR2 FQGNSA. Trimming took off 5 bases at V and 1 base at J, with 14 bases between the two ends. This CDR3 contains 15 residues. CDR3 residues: CASSTRSGGNTEAFF. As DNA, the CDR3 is TGTGCCAGCAGCACCCGATCCGGGGGGAACACTGAAGCTTTCTTT.

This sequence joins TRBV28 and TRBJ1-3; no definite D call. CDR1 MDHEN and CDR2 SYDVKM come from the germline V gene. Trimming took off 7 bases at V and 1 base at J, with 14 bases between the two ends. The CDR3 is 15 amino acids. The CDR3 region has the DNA TGTGCCAGCAAATTGACGGGAGTTTCTGGAAACACCATATATTTT. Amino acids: CASKLTGVSGNTIYF.

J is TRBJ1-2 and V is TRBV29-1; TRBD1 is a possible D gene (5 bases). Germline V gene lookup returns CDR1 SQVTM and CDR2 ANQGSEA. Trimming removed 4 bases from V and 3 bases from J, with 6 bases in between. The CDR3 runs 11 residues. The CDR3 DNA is TGCAGCGTTGGGGACCACTATGGCTACACCTTC. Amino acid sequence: CSVGDHYGYTF.

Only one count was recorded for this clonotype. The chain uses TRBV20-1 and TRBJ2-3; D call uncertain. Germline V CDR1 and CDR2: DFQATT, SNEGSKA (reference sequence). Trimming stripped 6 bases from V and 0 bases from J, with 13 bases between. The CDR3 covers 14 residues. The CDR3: CSALGVASTDTQYF. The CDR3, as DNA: TGCAGTGCCCTTGGAGTAGCTAGCACAGATACGCAGTATTTT.

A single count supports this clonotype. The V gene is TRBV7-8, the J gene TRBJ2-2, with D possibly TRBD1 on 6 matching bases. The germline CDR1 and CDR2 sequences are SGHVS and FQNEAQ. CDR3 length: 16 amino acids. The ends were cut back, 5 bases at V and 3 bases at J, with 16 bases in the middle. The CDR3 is CASSPHHREYTGELFF. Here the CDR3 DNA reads TGTGCCAGCAGCCCGCATCACAGGGAATACACCGGGGAGCTGTTTTTT.

The CDR3: CASTSGTGANNEQFF. The CDR3 DNA is TGTGCCAGTACCTCCGGGACAGGGGCCAACAATGAGCAGTTCTTC. The chain has TRBV5-6 and TRBJ2-1, with 10 bases identical to TRBD1. After removal of 8 bases from V and 5 bases from J, the junction contained 10 bases not matched to a gene. Looked up from germline, CDR1 is SGHDT and CDR2 is YYEEEE. This CDR3 region has 15 residues.

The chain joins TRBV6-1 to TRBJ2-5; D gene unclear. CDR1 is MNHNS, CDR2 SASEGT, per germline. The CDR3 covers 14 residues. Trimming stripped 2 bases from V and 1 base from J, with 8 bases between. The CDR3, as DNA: TGTGCCAGCAGTGAAATGGTCAGCCAAGAGACCCAGTACTTC. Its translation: CASSEMVSQETQYF.

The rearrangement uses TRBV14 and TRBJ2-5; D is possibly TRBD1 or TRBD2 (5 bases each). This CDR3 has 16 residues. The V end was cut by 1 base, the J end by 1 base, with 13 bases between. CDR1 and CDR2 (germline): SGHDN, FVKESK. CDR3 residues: CASSQVTGTPQETQYF. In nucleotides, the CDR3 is TGTGCCAGCAGCCAAGTTACCGGGACCCCCCAAGAGACCCAGTACTTC. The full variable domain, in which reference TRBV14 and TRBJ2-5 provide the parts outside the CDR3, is EAGVTQFPSHSVIEKGQTVTLRCDPISGHDNLYWYRRVMGKEIKFLLHFVKESKQDESGMPNNRFLAERTGGTYSTLKVQPAELEDSGVYFCASSQVTGTPQETQYFGPGTRLLVL.

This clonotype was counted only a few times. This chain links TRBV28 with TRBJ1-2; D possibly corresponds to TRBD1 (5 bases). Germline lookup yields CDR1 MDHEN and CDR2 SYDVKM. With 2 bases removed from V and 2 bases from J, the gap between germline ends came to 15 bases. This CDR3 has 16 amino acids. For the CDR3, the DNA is TGTGCCAGCAGTTTAGGCCCTGGGACGGAAAACTATGGCTACACCTTC. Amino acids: CASSLGPGTENYGYTF.

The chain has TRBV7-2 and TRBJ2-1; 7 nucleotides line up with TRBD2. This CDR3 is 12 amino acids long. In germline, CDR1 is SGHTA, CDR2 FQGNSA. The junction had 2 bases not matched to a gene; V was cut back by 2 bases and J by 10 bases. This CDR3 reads CASSLPGGEQFF. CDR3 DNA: TGTGCCAGCAGCTTACCGGGGGGAGAGCAGTTCTTC.

CDR3: CSVTDHYGYTF. DNA for the CDR3: TGCAGCGTTACGGACCATTATGGCTACACCTTC. The J gene is TRBJ1-2, the V gene TRBV29-1; no firm D call. V lost 5 bases, J lost 5 bases, and 9 bases lay in between. CDR3 size: 11 residues. Germline-derived CDR1 and CDR2 are SQVTM and ANQGSEA.

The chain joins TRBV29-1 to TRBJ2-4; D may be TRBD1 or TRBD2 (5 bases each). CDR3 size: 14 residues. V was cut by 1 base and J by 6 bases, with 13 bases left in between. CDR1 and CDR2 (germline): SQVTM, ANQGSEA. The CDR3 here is CSVEVPGRVNIQYF. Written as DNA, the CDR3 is TGCAGCGTTGAAGTTCCGGGACGGGTAAACATTCAGTACTTC.

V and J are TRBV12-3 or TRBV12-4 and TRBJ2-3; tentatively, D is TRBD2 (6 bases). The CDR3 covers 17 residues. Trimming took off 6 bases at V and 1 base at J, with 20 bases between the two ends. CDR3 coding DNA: TGTGCCAGCAGCTCCCTCTTGACTAGATATGGCACAGATACGCAGTATTTT. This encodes CASSSLLTRYGTDTQYF.

CDR3 sequence (DNA): TGTGCCAGCAGCCCGCGTCCAGGGGCTGAGGCCGGGGAGCTGTTTTTT. Protein product: CASSPRPGAEAGELFF. V usage is TRBV9 and J usage is TRBJ2-2; tentatively, D is TRBD1 (6 bases). There are 16 residues in the CDR3. The germline V gene encodes CDR1 SGDLS and CDR2 YYNGEE. V lost 4 bases to trimming and J lost 6 bases, with 19 bases between them.

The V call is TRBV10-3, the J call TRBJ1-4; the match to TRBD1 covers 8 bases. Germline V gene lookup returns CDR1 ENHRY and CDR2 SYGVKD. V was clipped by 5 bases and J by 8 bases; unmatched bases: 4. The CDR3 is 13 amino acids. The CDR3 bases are TGTGCCATCAGTTCCCGGGACAGGGAAAAACTGTTTTTT. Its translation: CAISSRDREKLFF.

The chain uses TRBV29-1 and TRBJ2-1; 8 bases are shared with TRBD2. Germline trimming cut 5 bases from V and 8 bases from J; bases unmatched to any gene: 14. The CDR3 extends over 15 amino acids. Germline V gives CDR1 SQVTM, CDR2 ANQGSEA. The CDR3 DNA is TGCAGCGTTTCCCCGGGACTAGTGGGCGGGGATGAGCAGTTCTTC. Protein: CSVSPGLVGGDEQFF.